The next 25 T cell receptor beta chains were all read from a single sample in a study of OX40 agonist ivuxolimab in advanced cancers. Using immunoSEQ multiplex PCR, the repertoire was profiled, and TCRdb retains in-frame clones only, with some absent. The sample lists some 83,000 clones, over 90% occurring once. Material: CD4+ or CD8+ T cells sorted from blood, obtained in a trial of the OX40 agonist ivuxolimab. The receptors here all came from an adult with an advanced solid tumor such as melanoma, head and neck, liver or kidney cancer.

The J gene is TRBJ2-1, the V gene TRBV5-5; D ambiguous. This CDR3 has 11 residues. V lost 4 bases and J lost 14, with 13 bases in between. Germline V CDR1 and CDR2: SGHKS, YYEKEE (reference sequence). The CDR3 DNA follows: TGTGCCAGCAGCCCCGATACGGTGGAGTTCTTC. It encodes CASSPDTVEFF.

This clone was observed a few times. CDR3 bases: TGTGCCAGCAGCTTGGACTACACCACCTCCTACGAGCAGTACTTC. The encoded protein is CASSLDYTTSYEQYF. The chain couples TRBV5-6 to TRBJ2-7; D is unclear. CDR1 is SGHDT, CDR2 YYEEEE, per germline. Deletions cut 0 bases from V and 0 bases from J, with 10 bases between. CDR3 size: 15 residues.

V is TRBV7-2 and J is TRBJ1-1; 8 nucleotides align to TRBD1. CDR3 size: 14 residues. The V gene's germline CDR1 is SGHTA and CDR2 FQGNSA. The ends lost 3 bases at V and 7 bases at J; junction bases unmatched: 7. As DNA, the CDR3 is TGTGCCAGCAGCTTGGGACAGGTTTGGAGTGAAGCTTTCTTT. As protein: CASSLGQVWSEAFF.

The chain employs TRBV27 and TRBJ2-7; D possibly corresponds to TRBD1 (5 bases). Germline V gene sequence: CDR1 MNHEY, CDR2 SMNVEV (reference sequence). This CDR3 has 14 residues. The V gene lost 3 bases and the J gene lost 2 bases, with 11 bases spanning the gap. In DNA, the CDR3 is TGTGCCAGCAGTTTGGCAGGGAAAACCTACGAGCAGTACTTC. This codes for CASSLAGKTYEQYF.

The genes are TRBV6-5 and TRBJ1-1; D is unresolved. Germline-derived CDR1 and CDR2 are MNHEY and SVGAGI. The CDR3 is 15 residues long. Trimming removed 5 bases from V and 0 bases from J, with 13 bases in between. The CDR3 here is CASSSIRGLNTEAFF. The CDR3 DNA follows: TGTGCCAGCAGTAGTATCCGGGGATTGAACACTGAAGCTTTCTTT.

The V call is TRBV7-6, the J call TRBJ2-1; the D is unclear. V was trimmed by 2 bases and J by 2 bases, leaving 13 bases between them. The CDR3 length is 16 residues. Germline V gives CDR1 SGHVS, CDR2 FNYEAQ. CDR3 sequence reads: CASSLNPRWTYNEQFF. Written as DNA, the CDR3 is TGTGCCAGCAGCTTAAATCCACGCTGGACCTACAATGAGCAGTTCTTC. Full variable domain (rest looked up from reference TRBV7-6 and TRBJ2-1): GAGVSQSPRYKVTKRGQDVALRCDPISGHVSLYWYRQALGQGPEFLTYFNYEAQQDKSGLPNDRFSAERPEGSISTLTIQRTEQRDSAMYRCASSLNPRWTYNEQFFGPGTRLTVL.

The chain combines TRBV29-1 with TRBJ1-2, with 7 bases that match TRBD1. The CDR3 totals 12 residues. Per germline, CDR1 SQVTM and CDR2 ANQGSEA. V was clipped by 3 bases and J by 8 bases; unmatched bases: 6. The CDR3 loop is CSVDTGVYGYTF. The CDR3 coding sequence is TGCAGCGTTGACACAGGGGTGTACGGCTACACCTTC.

This chain uses TRBV29-1 with TRBJ2-1, with 7 bases that match TRBD2. The CDR3 loop spans 14 amino acids. V was clipped by 1 base and J by 0 bases; unmatched bases: 0. The germline V gene has CDR1 SQVTM and CDR2 ANQGSEA. CDR3 loop: CSVEGDYSYNEQFF. CDR3 nucleotide sequence: TGCAGCGTTGAAGGGGACTACTCCTACAATGAGCAGTTCTTC.

V is TRBV18 and J is TRBJ1-2, with TRBD1 matching 10 bases. The CDR3 spans 16 residues. The ends lost 2 bases at V and 11 bases at J; junction bases unmatched: 14. CDR1 KGHSH and CDR2 LQKENI come from the germline V gene. This CDR3 is CASSPRIQGQGFDYTF. The CDR3 region has the DNA TGTGCCAGCTCACCAAGGATCCAGGGACAGGGGTTCGATTACACCTTC.

The DNA of the CDR3 is TGTGCCAGCAGCGGACGGCCGCCCCCCTATGGCTACACCTTC. This gives the protein CASSGRPPPYGYTF. The gene calls are TRBV2 and TRBJ1-2; no clear D gene. CDR1 SNHLY and CDR2 FYNNEI come from the germline V gene. Trimming took off 6 bases at V and 4 bases at J, with 15 bases between the two ends. CDR3 length: 14 amino acids. The full variable domain, rest sourced from reference TRBV2 and TRBJ1-2, is EPEVTQTPSHQVTQMGQEVILRCVPISNHLYFYWYRQILGQKVEFLVSFYNNEISEKSEIFDDQFSVERPDGSNFTLKIRSTKLEDSAMYFCASSGRPPPYGYTFGSGTRLTVV.

V and J are TRBV6-6 and TRBJ2-3; the match to TRBD2 covers 8 bases. The CDR3 contains 15 residues. The J segment lost 6 bases and the V segment lost 3 bases, leaving 8 bases of the junction unmatched. CDR1 and CDR2 from the germline V gene are MNHNY and SVGAGI (reference sequence). The CDR3 protein is CASSYSSGSGDTQYF. CDR3 DNA sequence: TGTGCCAGCAGTTATTCGAGCGGGAGTGGTGATACGCAGTATTTT.

The rearrangement links TRBV29-1 to TRBJ2-1; D unresolved. Trimming shortened V by 5 bases and J by 10 bases, and 12 bases separated the two germline ends. This CDR3 region has 11 residues. Germline V lookup: CDR1 SQVTM, CDR2 ANQGSEA. CDR3 in amino acids: CSVWRRPEQFF. The CDR3 DNA sequence: TGCAGCGTTTGGCGTCGACCGGAGCAGTTCTTC.

V is TRBV7-2 and J is TRBJ2-3; possibly TRBD1 or TRBD2 for D (5 bases each). Trimming shortened V by 5 bases and J by 6 bases, and 18 bases separated the two germline ends. The CDR3 totals 15 residues. The germline CDR1 and CDR2 sequences are SGHTA and FQGNSA. The CDR3 DNA reads TGTGCCAGCAGCCCAGGGCCACTAGTTTTCGATACGCAGTATTTT. Translating it yields CASSPGPLVFDTQYF.

V usage is TRBV30 and J usage is TRBJ2-7; D unresolved. CDR1 GTSNPN and CDR2 SVGIG come from the germline V gene (reference sequence). Trimming took off 2 bases at V and 3 bases at J, with 11 bases between the two ends. The CDR3 spans 13 residues. CDR3 in amino acids: CAWSMGGRYEQYF. As DNA, the CDR3 is TGTGCCTGGAGTATGGGCGGACGCTACGAGCAGTACTTC.

This rearrangement joins TRBV13 to TRBJ2-7, with 7 bases fitting TRBD1. CDR3 size: 14 residues. The germline V gene encodes CDR1 PRHDT and CDR2 FYEKMQ (reference sequence). J was trimmed by 2 bases and V by 5 bases; bases with no gene match: 6. This CDR3 reads CASSHLGQPYEQYF. The CDR3 DNA reads TGTGCCAGCAGCCATTTGGGACAGCCCTACGAGCAGTACTTC. Combining the CDR3 with reference TRBV13 and TRBJ2-7 gives the whole variable domain AAGVIQSPRHLIKEKRETATLKCYPIPRHDTVYWYQQGPGQDPQFLISFYEKMQSDKGSIPDRFSAQQFSDYHSELNMSSLELGDSALYFCASSHLGQPYEQYFGPGTRLTVT.

This chain connects TRBV6-1 to TRBJ2-5; no definite D call. The CDR3 totals 13 residues. Germline CDR1 reads MNHNS; CDR2 reads SASEGT. Trimming shortened V by 10 bases and J by 0 bases, and 12 bases separated the two germline ends. In DNA, the CDR3 is TGTGCCACTATACAAGCGTACCAAGAGACCCAGTACTTC. The encoded protein is CATIQAYQETQYF.

This chain uses TRBV13 with TRBJ2-7, with a possible D match to TRBD1 (5 bases). Between the trimmed V and J ends, which lost 3 bases and 6 bases, there was a span of 12 bases. The CDR3 extends over 13 amino acids. Germline CDR1 and CDR2: PRHDT and FYEKMQ (reference sequence). As DNA, the CDR3 is TGTGCCAGCAGCTTTTCAAGCCAGGGCGAGCAGTACTTC. Translating it yields CASSFSSQGEQYF.

The J gene is TRBJ2-7, the V gene TRBV13, with 7 positions matching TRBD1. Germline trimming cut 5 bases from V and 1 base from J; bases unmatched to any gene: 5. Germline CDR1 reads PRHDT; CDR2 reads FYEKMQ (reference sequence). CDR3 length: 14 residues. The CDR3 region is CASSQMGQSYEQYF. The DNA of the CDR3 is TGTGCCAGCAGCCAGATGGGACAGTCCTACGAGCAGTACTTC. Filled out from reference TRBV13 and TRBJ2-7, the complete variable domain reads AAGVIQSPRHLIKEKRETATLKCYPIPRHDTVYWYQQGPGQDPQFLISFYEKMQSDKGSIPDRFSAQQFSDYHSELNMSSLELGDSALYFCASSQMGQSYEQYFGPGTRLTVT.

CDR3 loop: CASRPSEMDYEQYF. The CDR3 DNA sequence: TGTGCCAGCAGACCTAGCGAAATGGACTACGAGCAGTACTTC. The V gene is TRBV27, the J gene TRBJ2-7; D is possibly TRBD2 (6 bases). This CDR3 comprises 14 residues. Germline-derived CDR1 and CDR2 are MNHEY and SMNVEV (reference sequence). V gave up 6 bases and J gave up 3 bases, with 15 bases separating them.

Turning to this clone: This specimen includes other DNA sequences encoding the same CDR3. The chain employs TRBV5-6 and TRBJ1-5; D possibly corresponds to TRBD1 (5 bases). Trimming stripped 0 bases from V and 6 bases from J, with 7 bases between. The CDR3 is 13 residues long. CDR1 is SGHDT and CDR2 is YYEEEE in the germline V gene. In DNA form, the CDR3 reads TGTGCCAGCAGCTTGGGTGGGGGTCAGCCCCAGCATTTT. This gives the protein CASSLGGGQPQHF.

J is TRBJ2-2 and V is TRBV6-1; D might be TRBD1 (5 bases). Per germline, CDR1 MNHNS and CDR2 SASEGT. This CDR3 is 16 amino acids long. Trimming pared 0 bases from V and 7 bases from J, leaving 15 bases between. CDR3 in DNA: TGTGCCAGCAGTGAAGCGGGCAGGGTAATAATCGGGGAGCTGTTTTTT. It yields the protein CASSEAGRVIIGELFF.

The chain joins TRBV2 to TRBJ2-4; a possible D gene is TRBD2 (5 bases). Per the germline V gene, CDR1 is SNHLY and CDR2 is FYNNEI. The CDR3 sequence is 17 residues long. Trimming left V 10 bases short and J 3 bases short, with 25 bases between. Here the CDR3 reads CATENPGRGNDKNIQYF. In nucleotides, the CDR3 is TGTGCCACGGAAAACCCGGGCCGGGGTAATGACAAAAACATTCAGTACTTC.

This clone was detected only once. This chain uses TRBV4-1 with TRBJ2-7; 12 positions match TRBD2. The CDR3 contains 18 residues. Per germline, CDR1 MGHRA and CDR2 YSYEKL. Losses at the gene ends were 0 bases for V and 2 bases for J; bases not matched to a gene: 8. Here the CDR3 DNA reads TGCGCCAGCAGCCAAGAAGCCCCCGCTAGCGGGAGGGCCTACGAGCAGTACTTC. This sequence encodes CASSQEAPASGRAYEQYF.

The V call is TRBV11-2, the J call TRBJ1-1, with TRBD1 matching 9 bases. J was trimmed by 2 bases and V by 5 bases; bases with no gene match: 12. CDR1 SGHAT and CDR2 FQNNGV come from the germline V gene. The CDR3 totals 17 residues. In nucleotides, the CDR3 is TGTGCCAGCAGCGAATACCGGACAGGGGACCTTAACACTGAAGCTTTCTTT. Amino acid sequence: CASSEYRTGDLNTEAFF.

The CDR3 region has the DNA TGTGCCAGCAGTTTTAAAGGGAACTATGGCTACACCTTC. Residues: CASSFKGNYGYTF. The rearrangement links TRBV27 to TRBJ1-2; unclear D gene. In germline, CDR1 is MNHEY, CDR2 SMNVEV (reference sequence). The CDR3 is 13 amino acids. Trimming cost V 3 bases and J 2 bases, with 7 bases left between them.